This TCR beta chain was sequenced during a study of blood T cell repertoires in COVID-19. For the study at large: Sites in the United States, Italy and Spain provided acute and convalescent COVID-19 samples. T cells, B-cell-depleted T cells, or PBMCs provided the cDNA or gDNA that served as material.

The method was immunoSEQ multiplex PCR; TCRdb's version includes in-frame clones alone and lacks a portion of them. The sample carries tens of thousands of clones, 88% recorded once. The CDR3 has 17 amino acids. In germline, CDR1 is SGHRS, CDR2 YFSETQ. J was trimmed by 5 bases and V by 3 bases; bases with no gene match: 11. The clonotype originates from a man aged 50 to 59 with acute or convalescent COVID-19. The specimen sequenced was peripheral blood. The rearrangement links TRBV5-1 to TRBJ2-3; 11 nucleotides match TRBD1. CDR3 sequence: CASSSPGGTGGGDTQYF. CDR3 nucleotides: TGCGCCAGCAGCTCCCCGGGGGGGACAGGGGGTGGAGATACGCAGTATTTT.